The entry that follows covers one TCR beta chain sequence. TCRdb's table, derived via immunoSEQ multiplex PCR, lists solely in-frame clones and lacks some. The sample has about 250,000 clones; roughly four fifths are singletons. The data are from a study of control samples from healthy donors and cancer patients. The CDR3 is 13 amino acids. In germline, CDR1 is SNHLY, CDR2 FYNNEI. Unmatched junction bases numbered 3, after V lost 3 bases and J lost 11 bases. The chain employs TRBV2 and TRBJ2-1; 11 bases match TRBD1. Sequenced input: PBMCs. This TCR came from a woman aged 55 to 70 with lung cancer. CDR3: CASSETDRGQQFF. The DNA for the CDR3 is TGTGCCAGCAGTGAGACGGACAGGGGGCAGCAGTTCTTC.